This TCR beta chain was sequenced during a study of radiation and T cells in renal cell carcinoma. The CDR3 contains 20 residues. The germline V gene has CDR1 SGDLS and CDR2 YYNGEE. J was trimmed by 2 bases and V by 2 bases; bases with no gene match: 16. Regarding the study as a whole: Without pretreatment biopsies, baseline tumor clonotype presence was undetermined.

Described time point: blood 2 weeks post-SBRT. The treatment here: 15 Gy SBRT to primary tumor, nephrectomy 4 weeks later. Clear cell pathology was present in this patient's renal cell carcinoma. About this clone: Its antigen is currently unknown.

The repertoire was sequenced with immunoSEQ multiplex PCR; TCRdb's copy has only in-frame clones and lacks some. The sample holds about 150,000 clones, roughly 86% seen once. This clonotype was obtained from a woman aged 45-65 years with renal cell carcinoma. Sequenced material: blood, taken from a patient whose treatment included radiotherapy and nephrectomy. The chain joins TRBV9 to TRBJ2-3; 11 bases fit TRBD1. The CDR3 loop reads CASSVKGQGALDANTDTQYF. CDR3 DNA: TGTGCCAGCAGCGTTAAAGGACAGGGGGCTCTGGATGCTAACACAGATACGCAGTATTTT.